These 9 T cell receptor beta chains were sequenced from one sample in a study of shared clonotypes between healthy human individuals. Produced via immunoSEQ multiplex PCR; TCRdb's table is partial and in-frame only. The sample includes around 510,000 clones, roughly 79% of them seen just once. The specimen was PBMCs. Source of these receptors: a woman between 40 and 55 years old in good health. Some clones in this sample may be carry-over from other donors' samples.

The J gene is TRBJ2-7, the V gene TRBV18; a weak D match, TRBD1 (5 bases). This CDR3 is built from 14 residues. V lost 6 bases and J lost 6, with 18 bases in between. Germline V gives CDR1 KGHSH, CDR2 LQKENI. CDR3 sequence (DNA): TGTGCCAGCTCCGAGCTGATAGACAGTCGCGAGCAGTACTTC. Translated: CASSELIDSREQYF.

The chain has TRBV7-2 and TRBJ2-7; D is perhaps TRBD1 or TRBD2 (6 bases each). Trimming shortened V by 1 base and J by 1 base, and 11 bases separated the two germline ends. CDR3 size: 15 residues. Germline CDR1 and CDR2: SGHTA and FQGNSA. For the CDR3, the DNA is TGTGCCAGCAGCTTAGACGGAGGGGGTTCCTACGAGCAGTACTTC. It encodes CASSLDGGGSYEQYF.

CDR3 residues: CASTRGWGNTIYF. Here the CDR3 DNA reads TGTGCCAGCACTCGGGGCTGGGGAAACACCATATATTTT. The chain uses TRBV6-5 and TRBJ1-3; maybe TRBD1 (5 bases). V shed 7 bases and J shed 4 bases, with 11 bases lying between them. CDR1 MNHEY and CDR2 SVGAGI come from the germline V gene. This CDR3 spans 13 amino acids.

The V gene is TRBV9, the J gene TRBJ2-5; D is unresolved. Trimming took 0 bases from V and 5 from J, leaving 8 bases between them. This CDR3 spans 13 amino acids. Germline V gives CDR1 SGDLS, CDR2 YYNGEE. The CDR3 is CASSVDARETQYF. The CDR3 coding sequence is TGTGCCAGCAGCGTAGATGCCCGGGAGACCCAGTACTTC.

CDR3 coding DNA: TGTGCCAGCAGCTTATGGACAGGGTCAGGTCAGCCCCAGCATTTT. Translation gives CASSLWTGSGQPQHF. This sequence joins TRBV7-8 and TRBJ1-5; 8 bases map to TRBD1. Germline loops: CDR1 SGHVS, CDR2 FQNEAQ. The CDR3 totals 15 residues. V gave up 2 bases and J gave up 6 bases; unmatched junction bases: 6.

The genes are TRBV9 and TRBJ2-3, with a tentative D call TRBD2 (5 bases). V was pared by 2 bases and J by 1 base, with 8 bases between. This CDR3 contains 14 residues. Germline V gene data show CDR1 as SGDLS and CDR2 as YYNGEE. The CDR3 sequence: CASSVTIGTDTQYF. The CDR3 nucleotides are TGTGCCAGCAGCGTGACTATTGGCACAGATACGCAGTATTTT.

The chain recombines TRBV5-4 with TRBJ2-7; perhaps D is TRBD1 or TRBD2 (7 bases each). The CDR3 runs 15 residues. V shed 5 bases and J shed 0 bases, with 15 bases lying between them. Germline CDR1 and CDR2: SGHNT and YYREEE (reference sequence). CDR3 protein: CASRMDRTSSYEQYF. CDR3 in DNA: TGTGCCAGCAGGATGGACAGGACTAGCTCCTACGAGCAGTACTTC.

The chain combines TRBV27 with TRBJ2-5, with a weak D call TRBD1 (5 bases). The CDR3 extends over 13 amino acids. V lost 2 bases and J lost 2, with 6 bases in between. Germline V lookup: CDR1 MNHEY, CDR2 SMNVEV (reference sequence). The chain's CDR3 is CASSLDRQETQYF. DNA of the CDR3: TGTGCCAGCAGTTTAGACAGACAAGAGACCCAGTACTTC.

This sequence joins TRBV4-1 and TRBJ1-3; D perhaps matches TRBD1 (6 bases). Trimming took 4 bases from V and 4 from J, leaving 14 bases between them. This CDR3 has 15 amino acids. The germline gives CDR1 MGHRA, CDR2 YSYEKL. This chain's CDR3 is CASSPVTGTGNTIYF. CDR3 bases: TGCGCCAGCAGCCCAGTCACCGGGACAGGAAACACCATATATTTT.